This T cell receptor beta chain was identified in a study of T cell repertoires in cytomegalovirus infection. The wider study: Public TCR beta signatures indicated both CMV infection and matching HLA type. The study's findings and limits: Predominance within the ex vivo response was attributable to HLA-C-restricted CMV-specific TCR beta clonotypes. Frequencies of public TCR beta families were cumulated, and this identified carriers of CMV plus the relevant HLA.

Many counts were recorded for this clonotype. The antigen remains undetermined. The CDR3 is 14 residues long. Trimming took off 4 bases at V and 4 bases at J, with 11 bases between the two ends. Germline assignment: CDR1 WSHSY and CDR2 SAAADI. TCRdb reprocessed the reads with MiXCR, giving one entry per CDR3 protein. This table holds under 50,000 distinct CDR3 sequences, 20% to 25% found once. This chain connects TRBV10-2 to TRBJ2-1; no firm D call. The sample was PBMCs, sequenced either directly or after in vitro stimulation (not recorded which). The clonotype comes from a human donor in good health (CMV status not recorded). Some clones in this sample may be carry-over from other donors' samples. CDR3 sequence reads: CASSGINPYNEQFF. CDR3 DNA: TGCGCCAGCAGTGGAATAAACCCGTACAATGAGCAGTTCTTC.